Below, one T cell receptor beta chain is given with its context. V dropped 3 bases and J dropped 10 bases, with 10 bases sitting between them. This CDR3 has 12 residues. Authors' data handling: Estimation of nucleated cell counts relied on the amplification of reference gene primers. Here immunoSEQ multiplex PCR was the method, and the copy in TCRdb shows in-frame clones only, minus some. That table supplies the V and J calls and clone size; D and trimming were determined from the DNA. Of fewer than 300,000 clones in the sample, 88% are singletons; the top ten hold about 9.8%. The data derive from a study of blood T cell repertoires in COVID-19. Study overall: Samples taken during acute and convalescent COVID-19 were collected in the United States, Italy and Spain. In each case, the material was cDNA or gDNA derived from T cells, B-cell-depleted T cells, or PBMCs.

This sequence originates from a man between 18 and 29 years old with active or convalescent COVID-19. Material for sequencing was peripheral blood. J is TRBJ2-1 and V is TRBV12-3 or TRBV12-4; D is uncertain. In DNA, the CDR3 is TGTGCCAGCAGTTTTGGAGACGGGGAGCAGTTCTTC. Translating gives CASSFGDGEQFF.